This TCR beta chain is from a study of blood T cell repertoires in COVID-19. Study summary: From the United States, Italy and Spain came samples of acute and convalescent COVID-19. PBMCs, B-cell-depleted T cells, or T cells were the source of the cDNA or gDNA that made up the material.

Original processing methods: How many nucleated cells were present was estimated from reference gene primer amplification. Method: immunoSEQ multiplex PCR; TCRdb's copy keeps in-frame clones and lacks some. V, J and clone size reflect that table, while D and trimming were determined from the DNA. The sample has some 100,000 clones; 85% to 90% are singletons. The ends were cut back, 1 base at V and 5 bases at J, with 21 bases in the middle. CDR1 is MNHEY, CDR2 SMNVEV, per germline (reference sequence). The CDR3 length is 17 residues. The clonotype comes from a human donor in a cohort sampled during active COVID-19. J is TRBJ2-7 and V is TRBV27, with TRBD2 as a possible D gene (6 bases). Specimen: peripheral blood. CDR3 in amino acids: CASSLLGGNTLGDEQYF. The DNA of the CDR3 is TGTGCCAGCAGTTTATTGGGGGGTAACACCTTAGGGGACGAGCAGTACTTC.